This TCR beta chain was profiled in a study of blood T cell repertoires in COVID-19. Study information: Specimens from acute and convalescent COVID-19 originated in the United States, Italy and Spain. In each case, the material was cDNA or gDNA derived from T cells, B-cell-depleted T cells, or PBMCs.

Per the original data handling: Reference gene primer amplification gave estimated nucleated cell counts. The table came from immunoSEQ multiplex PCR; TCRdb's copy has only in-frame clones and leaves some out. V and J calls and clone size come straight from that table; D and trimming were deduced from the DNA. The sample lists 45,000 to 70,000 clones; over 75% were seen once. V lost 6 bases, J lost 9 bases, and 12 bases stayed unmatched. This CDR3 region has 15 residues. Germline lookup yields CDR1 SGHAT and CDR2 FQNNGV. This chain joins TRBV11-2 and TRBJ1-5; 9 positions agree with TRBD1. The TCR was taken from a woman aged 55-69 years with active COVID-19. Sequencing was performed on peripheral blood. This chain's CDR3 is CASSLGTGSLGPQHF. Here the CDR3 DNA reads TGTGCCAGCAGTCTAGGGACAGGGTCCCTCGGGCCCCAGCATTTT.